These 8 T cell receptor beta chains share one sample of origin, sequenced in a study of read filtering for tumor transcriptome and immune sequencing. Molecular barcoded adaptors covering alpha/delta and beta/gamma chains were used on about 0.4 ug RNA. In TCRdb, the reads were re-called with MiXCR into one record per CDR3 protein. The sample records fewer than 90,000 distinct CDR3 sequences, about 12% being singletons. Material: a population of CD138-negative cells sorted from bone marrow. The receptor set was obtained from a donor aged 40 or older with multiple myeloma.

At least ten counts were recorded for this clonotype. This chain joins TRBV7-3 and TRBJ2-1, with D perhaps matching TRBD2 (5 bases). V lost 5 bases, J lost 10 bases, and 15 bases lay in between. CDR1 is SGHTA and CDR2 is FQGTGA in the germline V gene. The CDR3 length is 13 residues. The CDR3: CASSADYSGEQFF. The DNA of the CDR3 is TGTGCCAGCAGCGCTGACTATTCCGGCGAGCAGTTCTTC. The whole variable domain, remainder taken from reference TRBV7-3 and TRBJ2-1, is GAGVSQTPSNKVTEKGKYVELRCDPISGHTALYWYRQSLGQGPEFLIYFQGTGAADDSGLPNDRFFAVRPEGSVSTLKIQRTERGDSAVYLCASSADYSGEQFFGPGTRLTVL.

This clonotype has just a few counts. This sequence joins TRBV7-9 and TRBJ2-2; a possible D gene is TRBD2 (5 bases). The CDR3 runs to 14 residues. Germline V CDR1 and CDR2: SEHNR, FQNEAQ (reference sequence). The V and J ends lost 7 bases and 5 bases respectively, with 14 bases between them. CDR3 amino acids: CASTPGERTGELFF. CDR3 DNA sequence: TGTGCCAGCACCCCTGGGGAGAGGACCGGGGAGCTGTTTTTT.

This clonotype came up a few times. CDR3 amino acids: CAWGLGRVLTDTQYF. The CDR3 nucleotides are TGTGCCTGGGGGCTGGGGCGGGTCCTCACAGATACGCAGTATTTT. J is TRBJ2-3 and V is TRBV30, with D perhaps assigned TRBD1 or TRBD2 (5 bases each). The CDR3 extends over 15 amino acids. The V gene lost 5 bases and the J gene lost 2 bases, with 17 bases spanning the gap. Germline values: CDR1 GTSNPN, CDR2 SVGIG (reference sequence).

Regarding this clonotype: A much larger clone differs by one base, so this may be a read error. The V and J genes are TRBV28 and TRBJ2-3; 10 nucleotides align to TRBD2. This CDR3 is 15 amino acids long. V lost 7 bases and J lost 3; bases outside the gene matches: 7. Per the germline V gene, CDR1 is MDHEN and CDR2 is SYDVKM. The CDR3 sequence is CASKDELAGTDTQYF. CDR3 in DNA: TGTGCCAGCAAGGACGAACTAGCGGGAACAGATACGCAGTATTTT.

Comment on this clonotype: A much larger clonotype is one base distant, so this may be a read error. The V call is TRBV5-1, the J call TRBJ2-2, with 12 nucleotides matching TRBD2. Trimming removed 4 bases from V and 4 bases from J; junction bases left unmatched: 5. Per germline, CDR1 SGHRS and CDR2 YFSETQ. CDR3 length: 16 amino acids. CDR3 loop: CASSHRGLAGTGELFF. The CDR3, as DNA: TGCGCCAGCAGCCACCGGGGACTAGCGGGCACCGGGGAGCTGTTTTTT.

The chain uses TRBV7-9 and TRBJ1-5; possibly TRBD1 for D (5 bases). The V end was cut by 1 base, the J end by 9 bases, with 13 bases between. This CDR3 region has 14 residues. Germline V gene data show CDR1 as SEHNR and CDR2 as FQNEAQ (reference sequence). The CDR3 DNA is TGTGCCAGCAGCTTAGGAGCGGGGGTAGGGCCCCAGCATTTT. Amino acids: CASSLGAGVGPQHF.

Of note for this clonotype: Since a much larger clone is just one base distant, this may be a read error. The chain uses TRBV7-9 and TRBJ2-4, with D possibly matching TRBD2 (6 bases). The CDR3 has 14 amino acids. Trimming took off 2 bases at V and 6 bases at J, with 11 bases between the two ends. CDR1 and CDR2 (germline): SEHNR, FQNEAQ (reference sequence). DNA for the CDR3: TGTGCCAGCAGCTTACTCCAGGGAGGAAACATTCAGTACTTC. Translated, it gives CASSLLQGGNIQYF.

This clonotype was counted at least ten times. The chain couples TRBV29-1 to TRBJ1-1; no reliable D call. The ends were cut back, 6 bases at V and 4 bases at J, with 15 bases in the middle. The germline CDR1 and CDR2 sequences are SQVTM and ANQGSEA. This CDR3 has 13 amino acids. DNA of the CDR3: TGCAGCGTCGGTTGGGGTGTTGGCACTGAAGCTTTCTTT. Translated, it gives CSVGWGVGTEAFF.